The source of this TCR beta chain is a study of early T cells in non-severe SARS-CoV-2 infection. Individual cDNA molecules carried attached unique molecular identifiers. MiXCR was run by TCRdb on the 5' RACE reads, yielding one entry per CDR3 protein. The sample lists tens of thousands of distinct CDR3 sequences, 9% to 10% occurring once. Sequences were obtained from whole blood. The source of this sequence is an adult who was a healthcare worker with PCR-confirmed SARS-CoV-2 infection or an uninfected control (not recorded which).

CDR3 nucleotide sequence: TGTGCCTCATGGAGTCCTAGCGGGGGTTGGGACACCGGGGAGCTGTTTTTT. Its translation is CASWSPSGGWDTGELFF. The chain links TRBV6-2 or TRBV6-3 to TRBJ2-2; 10 bases align to TRBD2. The V gene's germline CDR1 is MNHEY and CDR2 SVGEGT. Trimming cost V 11 bases and J 3 bases; bases outside gene matches: 15. The CDR3 covers 17 residues.